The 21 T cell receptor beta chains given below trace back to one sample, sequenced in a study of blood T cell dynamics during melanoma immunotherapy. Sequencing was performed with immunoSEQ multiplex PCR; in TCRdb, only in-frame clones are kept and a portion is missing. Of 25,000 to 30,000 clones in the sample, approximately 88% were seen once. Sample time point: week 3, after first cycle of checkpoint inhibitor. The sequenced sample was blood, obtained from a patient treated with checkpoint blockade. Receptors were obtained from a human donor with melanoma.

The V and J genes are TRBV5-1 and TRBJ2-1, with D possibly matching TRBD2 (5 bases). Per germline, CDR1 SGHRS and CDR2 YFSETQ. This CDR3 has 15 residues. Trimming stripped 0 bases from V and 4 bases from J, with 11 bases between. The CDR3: CASSLGTTGYNEQFF. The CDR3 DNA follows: TGCGCCAGCAGCTTGGGTACCACGGGGTACAATGAGCAGTTCTTC.

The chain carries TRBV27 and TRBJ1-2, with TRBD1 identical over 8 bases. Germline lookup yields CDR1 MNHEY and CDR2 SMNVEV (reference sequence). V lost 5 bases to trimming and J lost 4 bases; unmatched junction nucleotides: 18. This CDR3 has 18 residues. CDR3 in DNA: TGTGCCAGCAGTCCCTCCGCCGGACAGGGAGGGAGCTTCTATGGCTACACCTTC. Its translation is CASSPSAGQGGSFYGYTF.

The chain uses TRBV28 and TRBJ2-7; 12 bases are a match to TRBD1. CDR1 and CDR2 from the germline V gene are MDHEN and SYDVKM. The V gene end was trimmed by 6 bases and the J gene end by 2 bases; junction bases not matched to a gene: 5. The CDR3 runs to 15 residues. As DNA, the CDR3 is TGTGCCAGCAGGCCGGGACAGGGGGCACCCTACGAGCAGTACTTC. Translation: CASRPGQGAPYEQYF.

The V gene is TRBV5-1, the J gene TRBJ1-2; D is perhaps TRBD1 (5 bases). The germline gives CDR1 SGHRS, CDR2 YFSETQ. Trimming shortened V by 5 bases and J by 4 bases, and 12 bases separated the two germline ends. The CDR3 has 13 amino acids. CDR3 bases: TGCGCCAGCAGGCAGACAGAACTCTATGGCTACACCTTC. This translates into CASRQTELYGYTF.

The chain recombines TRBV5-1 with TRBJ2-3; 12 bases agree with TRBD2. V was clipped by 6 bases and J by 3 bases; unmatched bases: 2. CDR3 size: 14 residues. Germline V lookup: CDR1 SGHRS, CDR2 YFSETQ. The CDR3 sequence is CASMGLAGTDTQYF. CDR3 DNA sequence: TGCGCCAGCATGGGACTAGCGGGTACAGATACGCAGTATTTT.

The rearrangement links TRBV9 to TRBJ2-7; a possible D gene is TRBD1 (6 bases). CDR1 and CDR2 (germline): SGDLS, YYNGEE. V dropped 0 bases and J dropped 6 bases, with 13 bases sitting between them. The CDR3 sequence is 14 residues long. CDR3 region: CASSVELQGSEQYF. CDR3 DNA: TGTGCCAGCAGCGTAGAATTACAGGGATCCGAGCAGTACTTC.

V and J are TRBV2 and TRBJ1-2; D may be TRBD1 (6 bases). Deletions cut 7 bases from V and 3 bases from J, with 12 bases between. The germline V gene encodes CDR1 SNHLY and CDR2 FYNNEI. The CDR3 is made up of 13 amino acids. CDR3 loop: CASNGQMDYGYTF. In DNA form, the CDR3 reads TGTGCCAGCAACGGACAGATGGACTATGGCTACACCTTC.

CDR3 protein: CASLPQAGQGITGELFF. In nucleotides, the CDR3 is TGTGCCAGTCTACCTCAGGCGGGACAGGGGATAACCGGGGAGCTGTTTTTT. This chain joins TRBV28 and TRBJ2-2, with 10 positions matching TRBD1. Germline V gene data show CDR1 as MDHEN and CDR2 as SYDVKM. CDR3 size: 17 residues. Trimming at V came to 9 bases and at J to 5 bases, leaving 15 bases not matched to a gene.

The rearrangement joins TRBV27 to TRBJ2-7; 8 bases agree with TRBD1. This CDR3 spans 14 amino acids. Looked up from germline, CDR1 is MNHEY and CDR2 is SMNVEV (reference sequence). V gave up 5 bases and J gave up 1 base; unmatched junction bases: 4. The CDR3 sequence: CASSPQGESYEQYF. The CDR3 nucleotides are TGTGCCAGCAGTCCACAGGGGGAGTCCTACGAGCAGTACTTC.

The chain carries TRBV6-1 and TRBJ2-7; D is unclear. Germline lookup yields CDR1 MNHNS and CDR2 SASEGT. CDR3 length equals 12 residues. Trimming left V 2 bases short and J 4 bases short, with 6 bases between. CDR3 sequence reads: CASSESVYEQYF. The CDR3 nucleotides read TGTGCCAGCAGTGAATCAGTGTACGAGCAGTACTTC.

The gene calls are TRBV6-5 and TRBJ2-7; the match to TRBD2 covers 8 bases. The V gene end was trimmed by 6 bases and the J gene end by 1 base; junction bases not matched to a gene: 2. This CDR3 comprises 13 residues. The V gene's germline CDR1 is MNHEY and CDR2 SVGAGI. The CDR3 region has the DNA TGTGCCAGCAGAGGCGGGGGGTCCTACGAGCAGTACTTC. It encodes CASRGGGSYEQYF.

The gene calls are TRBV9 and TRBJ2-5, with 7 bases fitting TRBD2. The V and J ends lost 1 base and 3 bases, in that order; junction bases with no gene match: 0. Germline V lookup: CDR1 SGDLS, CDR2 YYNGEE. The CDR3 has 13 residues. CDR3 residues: CASSVLAEETQYF. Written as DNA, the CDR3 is TGTGCCAGCAGCGTACTAGCGGAAGAGACCCAGTACTTC.

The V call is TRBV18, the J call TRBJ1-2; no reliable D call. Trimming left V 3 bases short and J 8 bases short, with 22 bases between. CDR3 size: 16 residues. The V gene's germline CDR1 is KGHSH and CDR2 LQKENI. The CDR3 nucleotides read TGTGCCAGCTCACCGGGAAGCCTTTTCCCTGAGAGGGGCTACACCTTC. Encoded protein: CASSPGSLFPERGYTF.

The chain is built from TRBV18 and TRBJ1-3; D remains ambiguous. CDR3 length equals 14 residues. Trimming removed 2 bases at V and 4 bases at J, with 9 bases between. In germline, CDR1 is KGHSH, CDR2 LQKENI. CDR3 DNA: TGTGCCAGCTCACCAGATTTAGGAGGAAACACCATATATTTT. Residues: CASSPDLGGNTIYF.

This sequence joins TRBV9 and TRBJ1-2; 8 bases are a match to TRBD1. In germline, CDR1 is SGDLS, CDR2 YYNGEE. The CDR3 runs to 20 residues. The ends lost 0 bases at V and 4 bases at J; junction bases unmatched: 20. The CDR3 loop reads CASSVAPSTSTGVSSYGYTF. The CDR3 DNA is TGTGCCAGCAGCGTAGCGCCCTCGACATCGACAGGGGTTAGTAGCTATGGCTACACCTTC.

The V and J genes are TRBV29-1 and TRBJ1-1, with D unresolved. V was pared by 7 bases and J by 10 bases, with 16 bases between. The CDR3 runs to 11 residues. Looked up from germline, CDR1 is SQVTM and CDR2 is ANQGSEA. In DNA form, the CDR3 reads TGCAGCGCCCTGAACGGGATTGGAGCTTTCTTT. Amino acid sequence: CSALNGIGAFF. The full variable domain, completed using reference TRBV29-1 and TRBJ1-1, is SAVISQKPSRDICQRGTSLTIQCQVDSQVTMMFWYRQQPGQSLTLIATANQGSEATYESGFVIDKFPISRPNLTFSTLTVSNMSPEDSSIYLCSALNGIGAFFGQGTRLTVV.

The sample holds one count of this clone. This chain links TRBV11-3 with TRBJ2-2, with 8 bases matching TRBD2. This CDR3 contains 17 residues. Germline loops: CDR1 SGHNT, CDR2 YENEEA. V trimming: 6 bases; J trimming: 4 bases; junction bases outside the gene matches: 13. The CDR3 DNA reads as TGTGCCAGCAGTCTTCGGGAGGGCCCCGGGGGCACCGGGGAGCTGTTTTTT. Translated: CASSLREGPGGTGELFF.

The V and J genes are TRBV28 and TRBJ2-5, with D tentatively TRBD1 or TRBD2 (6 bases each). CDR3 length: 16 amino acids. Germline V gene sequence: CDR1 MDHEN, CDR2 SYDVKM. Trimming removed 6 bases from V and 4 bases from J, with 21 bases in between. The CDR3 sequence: CASSLRMGGARETQYF. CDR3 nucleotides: TGTGCCAGCAGCCTACGGATGGGGGGCGCGAGAGAGACCCAGTACTTC.

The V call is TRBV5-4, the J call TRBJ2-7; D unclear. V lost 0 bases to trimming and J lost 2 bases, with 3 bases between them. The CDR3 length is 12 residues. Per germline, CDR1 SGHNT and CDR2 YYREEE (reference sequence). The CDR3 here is CASSLDAYEQYF. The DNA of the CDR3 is TGTGCCAGCAGCTTGGATGCCTACGAGCAGTACTTC.

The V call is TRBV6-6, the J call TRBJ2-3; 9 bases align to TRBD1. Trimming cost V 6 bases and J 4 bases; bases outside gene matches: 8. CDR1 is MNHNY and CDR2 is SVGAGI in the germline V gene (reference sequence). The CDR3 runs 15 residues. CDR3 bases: TGTGCCAGCAGCCTGGGACAGGGTTTCGCAGATACGCAGTATTTT. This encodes CASSLGQGFADTQYF.

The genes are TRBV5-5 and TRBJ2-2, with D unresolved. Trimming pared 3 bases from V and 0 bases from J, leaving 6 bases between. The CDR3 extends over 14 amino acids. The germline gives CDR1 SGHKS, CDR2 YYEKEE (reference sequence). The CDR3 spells CASSSLSNTGELFF. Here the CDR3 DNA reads TGTGCCAGCAGCTCTCTATCGAACACCGGGGAGCTGTTTTTT.